One sample yielded the 22 T cell receptor beta chains listed below, sequenced in a study of cytotoxic CD8 clonotypes in ibrutinib-treated CLL (dated by TCRdb to about 2021). The library was produced with the immunoSEQ multiplex PCR assay. TCRdb took this table from immuneACCESS and kept in-frame rearrangements with V and J called. Such tables lack part of the clones; where checked against another copy, unresolved V genes explain under half of the gap, and the rest is unexplained. The sample table holds hundreds of thousands of clones, of which roughly three quarters were seen once. The ten largest clones capture roughly 6.4% of the sample. Per the publication, the time point label means: 12 months on ibrutinib. This sample comprised PBMCs, obtained after 12 months of ibrutinib treatment. These receptors were obtained from a human donor with chronic lymphocytic leukemia.

This chain connects TRBV29-1 to TRBJ2-7, with D perhaps matching TRBD1 (7 bases). The CDR3 contains 14 residues. Germline assignment: CDR1 SQVTM and CDR2 ANQGSEA. Trimming removed 5 bases from V and 4 bases from J, with 18 bases in between. The CDR3 coding sequence is TGCAGCGTTATGCTCCCAGGGGGGTGGTACGAGCAGTACTTC. It yields the protein CSVMLPGGWYEQYF.

The CDR3 DNA sequence: TGTGCCAGCAGTCGCGATGGGGATACGCAGTATTTT. Translation gives CASSRDGDTQYF. This rearrangement joins TRBV6-4 to TRBJ2-3; no definite D call. Germline V gene lookup returns CDR1 MRHNA and CDR2 SNTAGT. Trimming took 5 bases from V and 6 from J, leaving 9 bases between them. CDR3 length: 12 residues.

J is TRBJ1-5 and V is TRBV18; D unclear. V was trimmed by 3 bases and J by 7 bases, leaving 13 bases between them. The V gene's germline CDR1 is KGHSH and CDR2 LQKENI. The CDR3 consists of 14 residues. Here the CDR3 DNA reads TGTGCCAGCTCACCGTGGGGAGGCGGACAGCCCCAGCATTTT. The encoded protein is CASSPWGGGQPQHF.

A few counts support this clone. The chain has TRBV29-1 and TRBJ1-2; possibly TRBD1 for D (5 bases). CDR1 is SQVTM, CDR2 ANQGSEA, per germline. This CDR3 comprises 12 residues. The CDR3, as DNA: TGCGGATCGACGAGGGGCCTCGGGGGCTACACCTTC. Translated: CGSTRGLGGYTF.

CDR3 DNA: TGTGCCTGGAGCCCAGTCCCCAGGTCCTACGAGCAGTACTTC. Translating it yields CAWSPVPRSYEQYF. V usage is TRBV30 and J usage is TRBJ2-7; D not certain. V gave up 3 bases and J gave up 1 base, with 13 bases separating them. The CDR3 is 14 amino acids. Germline loops: CDR1 GTSNPN, CDR2 SVGIG (reference sequence).

The chain recombines TRBV1 with TRBJ1-1. TRBV1 is recorded as a pseudogene. This CDR3 comprises 14 residues. The CDR3: CTSSQSQLNTEAFF. DNA of the CDR3: TGCACCAGCAGCCAATCCCAGCTGAACACTGAAGCTTTCTTT.

This clone occurred a few times. CDR3 sequence: CSGKGQGNTIYF. In nucleotides, the CDR3 is TGCAGCGGAAAGGGGCAGGGAAACACCATATATTTT. This chain links TRBV29-1 with TRBJ1-3; a possible D gene is TRBD1 (5 bases). This CDR3 is built from 12 residues. The V gene lost 7 bases and the J gene lost 4 bases, with 11 bases spanning the gap. Per the germline V gene, CDR1 is SQVTM and CDR2 is ANQGSEA.

This clone was seen a few times. The chain has TRBV6-5 and TRBJ2-1; maybe TRBD2 (6 bases). The CDR3 is 14 residues long. Germline loops: CDR1 MNHEY, CDR2 SVGAGI. V lost 0 bases, J lost 7 bases, and 10 bases lay in between. The DNA for the CDR3 is TGTGCCAGCAGTTACTCTGGGCTAGCGAATGAGCAGTTCTTC. This sequence encodes CASSYSGLANEQFF.

The chain has TRBV19 and TRBJ1-5; the match to TRBD1 covers 8 bases. The germline gives CDR1 LNHDA, CDR2 SQIVND (reference sequence). The CDR3 covers 16 residues. CDR3 amino acids: CATISGGLGSNQPQHF. The CDR3 DNA follows: TGTGCAACTATTTCAGGGGGCTTGGGGAGCAATCAGCCCCAGCATTTT.

V is TRBV19 and J is TRBJ2-2, with 10 bases lining up with TRBD2. The J segment lost 4 bases and the V segment lost 11 bases, leaving 16 bases of the junction unmatched. CDR1 LNHDA and CDR2 SQIVND come from the germline V gene (reference sequence). This CDR3 is 17 amino acids long. The CDR3 here is CACNVGLAGDGTGELFF. CDR3 nucleotides: TGTGCCTGCAACGTGGGGCTAGCGGGAGACGGCACCGGGGAGCTGTTTTTT.

CDR3 in DNA: TGCGCCAGCAGCTTGGGCACCGGGACAGGGGAGGACAATGAGCAGTTCTTC. Protein: CASSLGTGTGEDNEQFF. The chain joins TRBV5-1 to TRBJ2-1; 10 nucleotides match TRBD1. CDR1 SGHRS and CDR2 YFSETQ come from the germline V gene. The CDR3 is made up of 17 amino acids. The trim removed 0 bases at V and 5 bases at J, leaving 8 bases unmatched.

V usage is TRBV9 and J usage is TRBJ1-2; D is unclear. This CDR3 has 15 amino acids. Germline CDR1 is SGDLS and CDR2 is YYNGEE. Trimming took off 2 bases at V and 3 bases at J, with 14 bases between the two ends. CDR3 sequence reads: CASSVGGLNDYGYTF. The CDR3, as DNA: TGTGCCAGCAGCGTCGGAGGGTTAAATGACTATGGCTACACCTTC.

This chain uses TRBV14 with TRBJ1-5; no clear D gene. V was clipped by 0 bases and J by 7 bases, with 19 bases between them. Germline CDR1 is SGHDN and CDR2 is FVKESK. This CDR3 is 17 amino acids long. This CDR3 reads CASSQDAATDPRQPQHF. The DNA for the CDR3 is TGTGCCAGCAGCCAAGATGCGGCAACTGATCCCAGGCAGCCCCAGCATTTT.

This sequence joins TRBV7-2 and TRBJ1-1, with D unresolved. The CDR3 extends over 15 amino acids. V shed 2 bases and J shed 4 bases, with 14 bases lying between them. Germline-derived CDR1 and CDR2 are SGHTA and FQGNSA. The CDR3 loop is CASSLWGGYGTEAFF. CDR3 DNA: TGTGCCAGCAGCTTATGGGGAGGGTACGGCACTGAAGCTTTCTTT.

The V and J genes are TRBV9 and TRBJ1-1; D not resolved. The CDR3 is made up of 13 amino acids. CDR1 is SGDLS and CDR2 is YYNGEE in the germline V gene. Trimming took 3 bases from V and 1 from J, leaving 7 bases between them. Here the CDR3 DNA reads TGTGCCAGCAGCGCCGGCGGGAACACTGAAGCTTTCTTT. Amino acid sequence: CASSAGGNTEAFF.

CDR3 amino acids: CASSSTGGRSPLHF. The DNA for the CDR3 is TGTGCCAGCAGCTCGACAGGGGGGCGGTCACCCCTCCACTTT. The chain couples TRBV7-9 to TRBJ1-6, with 9 bases lining up with TRBD1. The CDR3 runs to 14 residues. Germline CDR1 reads SEHNR; CDR2 reads FQNEAQ (reference sequence). The V gene end was trimmed by 4 bases and the J gene end by 10 bases; junction bases not matched to a gene: 5.

The J gene is TRBJ2-1, the V gene TRBV15; D perhaps matches TRBD1 (5 bases). V dropped 1 base and J dropped 9 bases, with 13 bases sitting between them. Looked up from germline, CDR1 is LNHNV and CDR2 is YYDKDF (reference sequence). The CDR3 contains 14 residues. In nucleotides, the CDR3 is TGTGCCACCAGCAGAGCGGCAGGGTACGGTGAGCAGTTCTTC. As protein: CATSRAAGYGEQFF.

Remarks on this clone: Germline is not matched at one junction end, which may reflect a read error. V gene TRBV30 combines with J gene TRBJ2-7; perhaps TRBD2 as D (5 bases). CDR1 is GTSNPN and CDR2 is SVGIG in the germline V gene (reference sequence). The CDR3 extends over 13 amino acids. The CDR3 region is CAWSANSPGERYF. CDR3 nucleotides: TGTGCCTGGAGCGCTAACAGCCCCGGGGAGCGGTACTTC. Drawing the rest from reference TRBV30 and TRBJ2-7, the complete variable domain is SQTIHQWPATLVQPVGSPLSLECTVEGTSNPNLYWYRQAAGRGLQLLFYSVGIGQISSEVPQNLSASRPQDRQFILSSKKLLLSDSGFYLCAWSANSPGERYFGPGTRLTVT.

The chain employs TRBV6-6 and TRBJ2-1, with 8 bases identical to TRBD2. V lost 2 bases to trimming and J lost 10 bases; unmatched junction nucleotides: 10. Germline CDR1 reads MNHNY; CDR2 reads SVGAGI (reference sequence). The CDR3 is 15 residues long. DNA for the CDR3: TGTGCCAGCAGTTACCCCCCGGCGGGAGGACAGGAGCAGTTCTTC. Its translation is CASSYPPAGGQEQFF.

This clone showed up just a few times. This chain uses TRBV5-1 with TRBJ1-2, with 9 nucleotides matching TRBD1. CDR1 and CDR2 (germline): SGHRS, YFSETQ. The V and J ends lost 0 bases and 2 bases, in that order; junction bases with no gene match: 8. The CDR3 consists of 17 residues. CDR3 DNA: TGCGCCAGCAGCTTGGCCGCCTATGGACAGGGGAACTATGGCTACACCTTC. Its protein is CASSLAAYGQGNYGYTF.

This rearrangement joins TRBV7-8 to TRBJ1-5; possible D gene TRBD1, 5 bases. Trimming left V 5 bases short and J 2 bases short, with 13 bases between. Germline values: CDR1 SGHVS, CDR2 FQNEAQ. This CDR3 has 15 residues. The CDR3 here is CASSEGRLGNQPQHF. DNA for the CDR3: TGTGCCAGCAGCGAGGGACGGCTTGGCAATCAGCCCCAGCATTTT.

With regard to this clone: The sample has other DNA sequences that encode this CDR3 too. The V call is TRBV2, the J call TRBJ2-1; D call uncertain. Between the trimmed V and J ends, which lost 6 bases and 3 bases, there was a span of 9 bases. CDR3 size: 13 residues. Germline CDR1 and CDR2: SNHLY and FYNNEI. This chain's CDR3 is CASRTNSYNEQFF. CDR3 nucleotides: TGTGCCAGCAGGACGAATAGCTACAATGAGCAGTTCTTC.